The clone carrying this T cell receptor beta chain was found a few times. Antigen: not known. MiXCR was run by TCRdb on the 5' RACE reads, yielding one entry per CDR3 protein. This sample has 550,000 to 600,000 distinct CDR3 sequences, with around a sixth found just once. The sample comes from a study of T-cell memory formation after mild COVID-19. For the study at large: In these data, TCR clusters were largely donor specific. Overall study results and limits: The authors left the SARS-CoV-2 specificity of second-wave clones peaking on day 37 unconfirmed.

The CDR3 extends over 12 amino acids. Per the germline V gene, CDR1 is DFQATT and CDR2 is SNEGSKA (reference sequence). V was cut by 7 bases and J by 3 bases, with 10 bases left in between. The rearrangement links TRBV20-1 to TRBJ2-1; D perhaps matches TRBD2 (6 bases). The receptor was derived from an adult woman who had mild COVID-19 (a few samples of this study predate the infection). Cell type and time point are not known. The sequenced sample consisted of PBMCs or a T cell subset sorted from them (not recorded which). CDR3 coding DNA: TGCAGTGTACCGGGAGTCTACAATGAGCAGTTCTTC. Encoded protein: CSVPGVYNEQFF.